The rows below give T cell receptor beta chains drawn from one sample of a study of Graves' ophthalmopathy and Graves' hyperthyroidism. TCRdb used MiXCR to reprocess the multiplex PCR reads, holding one entry per CDR3 protein. The sample yields roughly 220,000 distinct CDR3 sequences, less than 55% seen once. Sequencing was done on a sample of peripheral blood. These receptors all come from an adult man with Graves' ophthalmopathy. CDR3s include the opening cysteine and the closing phenylalanine or tryptophan. A D gene is named only where the DNA matches it firmly. Clone size, where shown, is once, few, many, or a class for clones that have expanded.

many,TRBD1,TRBV7-8,TRBJ1-2,CASSLAAGGDGYGYTF,TGTGCCAGCAGCTTAGCGGCAGGGGGCGACGGGTATGGCTACACCTTC
many,-,TRBV6-1,TRBJ1-1,CASSEMNTEAFF,TGTGCCAGCAGTGAAATGAACACTGAAGCTTTCTTT
many,-,TRBV7-9,TRBJ1-1,CASSFGANTEAFF,TGTGCCAGCAGCTTCGGGGCTAACACTGAAGCTTTCTTT
-,-,TRBV19,TRBJ1-1,CASSQAPTEAFF,TGTGCCAGCAGCCAAGCTCCCACTGAAGCTTTCTTT
-,-,TRBV15,TRBJ2-7,CATSTPGPYEQYF,TGTGCCACCAGCACCCCTGGACCCTACGAGCAGTACTTC
-,-,TRBV20-1,TRBJ2-5,CSARDFGYQETQYF,TGCAGTGCTAGAGATTTTGGGTACCAAGAGACCCAGTACTTC
few,TRBD2,TRBV7-3,TRBJ2-1,CASSLMGGGASDEQFF,TGTGCCAGCAGCTTAATGGGCGGGGGGGCCTCAGATGAGCAGTTCTTC
-,TRBD1,TRBV9,TRBJ2-7,CASSPRWDREYEQYF,TGTGCCAGCAGCCCTCGATGGGACAGGGAGTACGAGCAGTACTTC
-,TRBD2,TRBV10-2,TRBJ2-2,CASRGLAGNTGELFF,TGCGCCAGCAGGGGACTAGCGGGCAACACCGGGGAGCTGTTTTTT
-,TRBD1,TRBV12-3/TRBV12-4,TRBJ2-6,CASMTGAPSSGANVLTF,TGTGCCAGCATGACAGGGGCCCCTAGCTCTGGGGCCAACGTCCTGACTTTC
-,-,TRBV2,TRBJ2-7,CASSEPTTGRSSYEQYF,TGTGCCAGCAGTGAGCCTACGACAGGCAGGAGCTCCTACGAGCAGTACTTC
-,-,TRBV7-6,TRBJ1-2,CASSLVFRQDSGGYTF,TGTGCCAGCAGCTTAGTTTTCCGTCAGGATTCGGGGGGCTACACCTTC
-,-,TRBV10-3,TRBJ1-1,CAISGSRVTEAFF,TGTGCCATCAGTGGGAGCAGGGTCACTGAAGCTTTCTTT
many,TRBD1,TRBV15,TRBJ2-5,CATSRAGDRGPETQYF,TGTGCCACCAGCAGAGCGGGGGACAGGGGGCCTGAGACCCAGTACTTC
few,TRBD1,TRBV12-3/TRBV12-4,TRBJ1-2,CASSRGTGFGYTF,TGTGCCAGCAGCCGTGGGACAGGGTTTGGCTACACCTTC
few,TRBD1,TRBV7-9,TRBJ2-5,CASTRDSSGRETQYF,TGTGCCAGCACCCGGGACAGCTCCGGGCGGGAGACCCAGTACTTC
-,-,TRBV7-9,TRBJ2-5,CASSADRDQETQYF,TGTGCCAGCAGCGCGGACCGCGACCAAGAGACCCAGTACTTC
-,TRBD1,TRBV5-1,TRBJ2-7,CASSVGQEVSYEQYF,TGCGCCAGCAGCGTCGGACAGGAGGTCTCCTACGAGCAGTACTTC
-,-,TRBV4-1,TRBJ2-7,CASSQDRVYEQYF,TGCGCCAGCAGCCAAGATCGGGTGTACGAGCAGTACTTC
-,TRBD2,TRBV19,TRBJ2-6,CASSMKLAGAGANVLTF,TGTGCCAGTAGTATGAAACTAGCGGGAGCTGGGGCCAACGTCCTGACTTTC
many,-,TRBV29-1,TRBJ2-6,CSVEWQLTAGANVLTF,TGCAGCGTTGAGTGGCAGCTAACGGCTGGGGCCAACGTCCTGACTTTC
-,-,TRBV9,TRBJ2-7,CASSQVRVTYEQYF,TGTGCCAGCAGCCAAGTCAGGGTGACCTACGAGCAGTACTTC
few,-,TRBV2,TRBJ2-2,CASTLGYGSTGELFF,TGTGCCAGCACCTTGGGCTATGGCAGCACCGGGGAGCTGTTTTTT
-,TRBD1,TRBV5-5,TRBJ2-6,CASSFTGGTGANVLTF,TGTGCCAGCAGCTTCACAGGGGGCACTGGGGCCAACGTCCTGACTTTC
many,-,TRBV25-1,TRBJ2-7,CASSESPPYEQYF,TGTGCCAGCAGTGAGTCCCCACCCTACGAGCAGTACTTC
few,TRBD2,TRBV11-2,TRBJ2-7,CASSLGRRSSGKQYF,TGTGCCAGCAGCTTAGGAAGAAGGTCTAGCGGCAAGCAGTACTTC
-,-,TRBV5-1,TRBJ2-5,CASSLTTGPETQYF,TGCGCCAGCAGCCTAACCACAGGGCCGGAGACCCAGTACTTC
-,-,TRBV18,TRBJ1-2,CASSPAGHYGYTF,TGTGCCAGCTCGCCAGCCGGCCACTATGGCTACACCTTC
-,-,TRBV29-1,TRBJ1-1,CSVETYRATEAFF,TGCAGCGTCGAAACGTACCGGGCCACTGAAGCTTTCTTT
-,-,TRBV29-1,TRBJ1-2,CSVVPGRYYGYTF,TGCAGCGTTGTTCCGGGACGGTACTATGGCTACACCTTC
-,TRBD2,TRBV20-1,TRBJ2-2,CSARDQRGGSNTGELFF,TGCAGTGCTAGAGATCAACGCGGGGGGTCTAACACCGGGGAGCTGTTTTTT
-,-,TRBV6-6,TRBJ1-5,CASSYARDDQPQHF,TGTGCCAGCAGTTACGCCAGGGACGATCAGCCCCAGCATTTT
many,-,TRBV7-9,TRBJ1-6,CASSARTAGNSPLHF,TGTGCCAGCAGCGCCCGGACAGCGGGAAATTCACCCCTCCACTTT
few,-,TRBV10-3,TRBJ1-2,CAISGRESYGYTF,TGTGCCATCAGTGGGAGAGAATCCTATGGCTACACCTTC
few,-,TRBV7-9,TRBJ1-2,CASSFGTDTRYGYTF,TGTGCCAGCAGCTTCGGGACCGACACTCGATATGGCTACACCTTC
-,TRBD2,TRBV20-1,TRBJ2-2,CSAQRETAGELFF,TGCAGTGCTCAGCGGGAGACCGCCGGGGAGCTGTTTTTT
-,-,TRBV12-3/TRBV12-4,TRBJ2-5,CASSSPGAGRETQYF,TGTGCCAGCAGTTCCCCGGGAGCAGGGCGCGAGACCCAGTACTTC
-,-,TRBV19,TRBJ2-7,CASSIDSSARASYEQYF,TGTGCCAGTAGTATAGATTCTAGCGCGCGCGCCTCCTACGAGCAGTACTTC
-,TRBD1,TRBV19,TRBJ1-2,CASSNGQARGLYGYTF,TGTGCCAGTAGTAACGGACAGGCCCGCGGACTATATGGCTACACCTTC
-,-,TRBV7-8,TRBJ2-3,CASSLEARGGTDTQYF,TGTGCCAGCAGCTTAGAGGCCAGGGGGGGCACAGATACGCAGTATTTT
few,-,TRBV12-3/TRBV12-4,TRBJ1-4,CASSTADEKLFF,TGTGCCAGCAGTACAGCGGATGAAAAACTGTTTTTT
-,-,TRBV3-1,TRBJ1-1,CASSQDSGGRNTEAFF,TGTGCCAGCAGCCAAGATTCGGGGGGCAGAAACACTGAAGCTTTCTTT
-,-,TRBV7-2,TRBJ2-5,CASSLGGFGGGETQYF,TGTGCCAGCAGCTTAGGGGGGTTTGGAGGAGGAGAGACCCAGTACTTC
-,-,TRBV5-1,TRBJ1-6,CASSLDRASPLHF,TGCGCCAGCAGCTTGGACAGGGCTTCACCCCTCCACTTT
-,-,TRBV7-9,TRBJ1-1,CASSGWDKGMNTEAFF,TGTGCCAGCAGCGGGTGGGACAAGGGAATGAACACTGAAGCTTTCTTT
-,TRBD1,TRBV7-2,TRBJ2-6,CASSAGTGGAGANVLTF,TGTGCCAGCAGCGCCGGGACAGGGGGCGCTGGGGCCAACGTCCTGACTTTC
-,TRBD2,TRBV29-1,TRBJ2-1,CSVRTGGNNEQFF,TGCAGCGTTCGGACGGGGGGGAACAATGAGCAGTTCTTC
-,-,TRBV5-1,TRBJ2-2,CASSLGEGVAGELFF,TGCGCCAGCAGCCTCGGAGAGGGAGTGGCCGGGGAGCTGTTTTTT
few,-,TRBV7-8,TRBJ2-7,CASSLAPARDYEQYF,TGTGCCAGCAGCTTAGCTCCGGCCAGGGACTACGAGCAGTACTTC
few,TRBD1,TRBV7-2,TRBJ1-3,CASRRTGTGNTIYF,TGTGCCAGCAGGCGGACAGGGACGGGAAACACCATATATTTT
-,-,TRBV2,TRBJ2-5,CASSDREAQYF,TGTGCCAGCAGTGATCGAGAGGCTCAGTACTTC
-,-,TRBV5-5,TRBJ2-2,CASSTAPTSNTGELFF,TGTGCCAGCAGCACGGCCCCGACTTCGAACACCGGGGAGCTGTTTTTT
-,-,TRBV19,TRBJ1-5,CASSGRMGGGSNQPQHF,TGTGCCAGTAGTGGTCGGATGGGGGGAGGTAGCAATCAGCCCCAGCATTTT
few,-,TRBV14,TRBJ2-7,CASSHGYEQYF,TGTGCCAGCAGCCATGGCTACGAGCAGTACTTC
-,-,TRBV9,TRBJ2-5,CASSVAGVRQETQYF,TGTGCCAGCAGCGTAGCGGGAGTTAGGCAAGAGACCCAGTACTTC
-,-,TRBV7-2,TRBJ2-1,CASSLGSRGARNEQFF,TGTGCCAGCAGCTTAGGCTCTCGCGGGGCTCGCAATGAGCAGTTCTTC
once,TRBD2,TRBV4-1,TRBJ2-7,CASSSGLAEPYEQYF,TGTGCCAGCAGCTCCGGACTAGCGGAACCCTACGAGCAGTACTTC
many,TRBD2,TRBV25-1,TRBJ2-7,CASSDPSGGAYEQYF,TGTGCCAGCAGTGATCCTAGCGGGGGGGCCTACGAGCAGTACTTC